The next 18 T cell receptor beta chains were all read from a single sample in a study of cytomegalovirus exposure and HLA in healthy donors. PCR amplification relied on 60 Vbeta primers (plus 13 Jbeta primers). TCRdb keeps only in-frame clones here, not all; method: immunoSEQ multiplex PCR. In the table there are fewer than 200,000 clones, about 75% of which are singletons. Sequencing input: PBMCs. These receptors all stem from a female donor in good health and CMV-seronegative.

The CDR3 region has the DNA TGCGCCAGCAGACCCCTCCCGAGCTCCACAGCCTACGAGCAGTACTTC. Protein sequence: CASRPLPSSTAYEQYF. This rearrangement joins TRBV5-1 to TRBJ2-7; no reliable D call. The length of the CDR3 is 16 residues. In germline, CDR1 is SGHRS, CDR2 YFSETQ. V lost 5 bases to trimming and J lost 2 bases, with 20 bases between them.

This chain uses TRBV5-1 with TRBJ1-6; D gene ambiguous. The germline CDR1 and CDR2 sequences are SGHRS and YFSETQ. The CDR3 totals 13 residues. V shed 4 bases and J shed 2 bases, with 4 bases lying between them. The CDR3 reads CASSPAYNSPLHF. The CDR3 nucleotides are TGCGCCAGCAGCCCCGCCTATAATTCACCCCTCCACTTT. Together with reference TRBV5-1 and TRBJ1-6, the CDR3 gives the full variable domain: KAGVTQTPRYLIKTRGQQVTLSCSPISGHRSVSWYQQTPGQGLQFLFEYFSETQRNKGNFPGRFSGRQFSNSRSEMNVSTLELGDSALYLCASSPAYNSPLHFGNGTRLTVT.

This clone was recorded once. The chain recombines TRBV5-1 with TRBJ2-3, with a weak D call TRBD2 (5 bases). With 4 bases removed from V and 4 bases from J, the gap between germline ends came to 10 bases. From germline, CDR1 is SGHRS and CDR2 YFSETQ. The CDR3 consists of 13 residues. For the CDR3, the DNA is TGCGCCAGCAGCCCCGTGAGGGCAGATACGCAGTATTTT. It translates to CASSPVRADTQYF. Full variable domain (missing parts from reference TRBV5-1 and TRBJ2-3): KAGVTQTPRYLIKTRGQQVTLSCSPISGHRSVSWYQQTPGQGLQFLFEYFSETQRNKGNFPGRFSGRQFSNSRSEMNVSTLELGDSALYLCASSPVRADTQYFGPGTRLTVL.

The chain couples TRBV7-3 to TRBJ2-3; maybe TRBD2 (5 bases). V was pared by 5 bases and J by 3 bases, with 15 bases between. The CDR3 length is 15 residues. Per the germline V gene, CDR1 is SGHTA and CDR2 is FQGTGA. The CDR3 nucleotides read TGTGCCAGCAGCCCCCGGATGGGAGCAACAGATACGCAGTATTTT. Residues: CASSPRMGATDTQYF.

The genes are TRBV30 and TRBJ2-7; a possible D gene is TRBD2 (5 bases). The germline gives CDR1 GTSNPN, CDR2 SVGIG (reference sequence). CDR3 length equals 13 residues. With 5 bases removed from V and 2 bases from J, the gap between germline ends came to 13 bases. The CDR3 spells CAWGTQRPYEQYF. For the CDR3, the DNA is TGTGCCTGGGGAACCCAGCGGCCCTACGAGCAGTACTTC. The variable domain in full, completed from reference TRBV30 and TRBJ2-7, reads SQTIHQWPATLVQPVGSPLSLECTVEGTSNPNLYWYRQAAGRGLQLLFYSVGIGQISSEVPQNLSASRPQDRQFILSSKKLLLSDSGFYLCAWGTQRPYEQYFGPGTRLTVT.

The chain recombines TRBV5-6 with TRBJ1-3; no reliable D call. Trimming took 4 bases from V and 0 from J, leaving 8 bases between them. The germline CDR1 and CDR2 sequences are SGHDT and YYEEEE. The CDR3 runs to 14 residues. CDR3 DNA sequence: TGTGCCAGCAGCCTCGACTACTCTGGAAACACCATATATTTT. Translated: CASSLDYSGNTIYF.

The chain carries TRBV13 and TRBJ1-1; no clear D gene. Trimming cost V 0 bases and J 2 bases, with 7 bases left between them. The length of the CDR3 is 14 residues. Germline CDR1 and CDR2: PRHDT and FYEKMQ (reference sequence). CDR3 bases: TGTGCCAGCAGCTTAGGGACTTATAACACTGAAGCTTTCTTT. It translates to CASSLGTYNTEAFF.

The chain carries TRBV7-3 and TRBJ1-1; TRBD1 aligns across 7 bases. This CDR3 region has 15 residues. Germline CDR1 and CDR2: SGHTA and FQGTGA. V was pared by 2 bases and J by 1 base, with 4 bases of the junction left unmatched. The CDR3 is CASSLEQGRNTEAFF. In DNA form, the CDR3 reads TGTGCCAGCAGCTTAGAACAGGGGCGGAACACTGAAGCTTTCTTT.

This chain links TRBV10-3 with TRBJ1-5; no clear D gene. V dropped 11 bases and J dropped 3 bases, with 17 bases sitting between them. This CDR3 region has 14 residues. Germline loops: CDR1 ENHRY, CDR2 SYGVKD. The CDR3, as DNA: TGTGCCTCCCTTGCGGGTCTAAACAATCAGCCCCAGCATTTT. This codes for CASLAGLNNQPQHF.

V usage is TRBV7-3 and J usage is TRBJ2-3, with a possible D match to TRBD2 (6 bases). Trimming cost V 8 bases and J 8 bases, with 20 bases left between them. CDR1 and CDR2 from the germline V gene are SGHTA and FQGTGA. The CDR3 sequence is 14 residues long. The CDR3 is CASARGGDSATQYF. The CDR3 region has the DNA TGTGCCAGCGCCCGGGGCGGGGACTCTGCTACGCAGTATTTT.

This chain joins TRBV30 and TRBJ2-5; D may be TRBD2 (5 bases). Germline V CDR1 and CDR2: GTSNPN, SVGIG (reference sequence). With 0 bases removed from V and 7 bases from J, the gap between germline ends came to 12 bases. This CDR3 is 13 amino acids long. This CDR3 reads CAWSVTAGGTQYF. CDR3 coding DNA: TGTGCCTGGAGTGTTACTGCGGGTGGGACCCAGTACTTC.

The CDR3: CATRTERDEQYF. CDR3 nucleotides: TGTGCCACCCGGACAGAACGGGACGAGCAGTACTTC. The V call is TRBV10-3, the J call TRBJ2-7; D is possibly TRBD1 (6 bases). The ends were cut back, 10 bases at V and 5 bases at J, with 15 bases in the middle. Germline V gene sequence: CDR1 ENHRY, CDR2 SYGVKD. There are 12 residues in the CDR3.

Concerning this clone: The conserved final phenylalanine or tryptophan is absent from the CDR3, which likely points to a read error. The V call is TRBV27, the J call TRBJ1-2, with 8 bases that match TRBD1. The CDR3 runs to 13 residues. J lost 6 bases, V lost 3 bases, and 3 bases had no gene match. Looked up from germline, CDR1 is MNHEY and CDR2 is SMNVEV (reference sequence). DNA for the CDR3: TGTGCCAGCAGTTTGACAGGGGTCCATGGCTACACCCTC. It codes for CASSLTGVHGYTL.

This chain joins TRBV4-2 and TRBJ1-3; 7 bases align to TRBD1. After removal of 0 bases from V and 4 bases from J, the junction contained 6 bases not matched to a gene. The germline gives CDR1 LGHNA, CDR2 YNFKEQ. The length of the CDR3 is 16 residues. In DNA, the CDR3 is TGTGCCAGCAGCCAAGATCCCCCGGGACAGGGAAACACCATATATTTT. Translating gives CASSQDPPGQGNTIYF.

The chain joins TRBV2 to TRBJ1-1; D is perhaps TRBD1 (5 bases). Trimming shortened V by 7 bases and J by 0 bases, and 9 bases separated the two germline ends. From germline, CDR1 is SNHLY and CDR2 FYNNEI. This CDR3 is 13 amino acids long. Here the CDR3 reads CASTGDLNTEAFF. CDR3 coding DNA: TGTGCCAGCACGGGGGATCTGAACACTGAAGCTTTCTTT.

This clone was counted only a few times. V usage is TRBV5-1 and J usage is TRBJ1-3; D possibly corresponds to TRBD1 (6 bases). The CDR3 is 17 amino acids. The germline V gene encodes CDR1 SGHRS and CDR2 YFSETQ. The V gene lost 2 bases and the J gene lost 0 bases, with 15 bases spanning the gap. CDR3 DNA: TGCGCCAGCAGCTTACAGGGTTCGGAGCTCTCTGGAAACACCATATATTTT. Amino acids: CASSLQGSELSGNTIYF.

The chain joins TRBV7-2 to TRBJ2-1, with 13 positions matching TRBD2. The germline CDR1 and CDR2 sequences are SGHTA and FQGNSA. The CDR3 is 16 amino acids. Unmatched junction bases numbered 5, after V lost 5 bases and J lost 4 bases. The CDR3 sequence is CASSPGLAGMYNEQFF. CDR3 coding DNA: TGTGCCAGCAGCCCGGGACTAGCGGGGATGTACAATGAGCAGTTCTTC.

The chain links TRBV6-6 to TRBJ1-1, with D possibly matching TRBD1 (6 bases). Germline CDR1 reads MNHNY; CDR2 reads SVGAGI (reference sequence). The V and J ends lost 0 bases and 3 bases respectively, with 8 bases between them. CDR3 size: 14 residues. The chain's CDR3 is CASSYSAGDTEAFF. CDR3 nucleotides: TGTGCCAGCAGTTACTCGGCAGGGGACACTGAAGCTTTCTTT.